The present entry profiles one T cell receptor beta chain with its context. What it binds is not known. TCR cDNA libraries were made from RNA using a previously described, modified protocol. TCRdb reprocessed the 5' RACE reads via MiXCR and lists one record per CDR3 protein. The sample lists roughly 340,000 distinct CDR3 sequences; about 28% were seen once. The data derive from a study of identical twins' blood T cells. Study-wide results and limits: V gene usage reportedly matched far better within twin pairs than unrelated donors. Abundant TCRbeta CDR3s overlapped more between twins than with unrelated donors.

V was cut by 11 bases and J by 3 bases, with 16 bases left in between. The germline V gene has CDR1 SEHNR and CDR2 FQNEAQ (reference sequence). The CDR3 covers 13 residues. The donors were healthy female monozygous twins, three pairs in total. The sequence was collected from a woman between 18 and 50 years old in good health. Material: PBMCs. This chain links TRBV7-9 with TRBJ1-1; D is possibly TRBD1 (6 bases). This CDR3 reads CALEAGADTEAFF. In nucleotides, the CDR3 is TGTGCCCTCGAAGCGGGGGCCGACACTGAAGCTTTCTTT.